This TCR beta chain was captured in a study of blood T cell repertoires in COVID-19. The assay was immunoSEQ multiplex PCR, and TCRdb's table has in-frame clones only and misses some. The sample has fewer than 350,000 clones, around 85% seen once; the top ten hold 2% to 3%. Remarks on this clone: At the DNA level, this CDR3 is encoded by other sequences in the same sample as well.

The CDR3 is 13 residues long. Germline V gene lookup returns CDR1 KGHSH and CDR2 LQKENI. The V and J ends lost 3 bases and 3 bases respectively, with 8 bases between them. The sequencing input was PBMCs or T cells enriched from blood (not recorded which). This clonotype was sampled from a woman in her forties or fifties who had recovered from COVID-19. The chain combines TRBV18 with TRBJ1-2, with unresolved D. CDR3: CASSPSGDYGYTF. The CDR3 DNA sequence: TGTGCCAGCTCACCCTCTGGAGACTATGGCTACACCTTC.